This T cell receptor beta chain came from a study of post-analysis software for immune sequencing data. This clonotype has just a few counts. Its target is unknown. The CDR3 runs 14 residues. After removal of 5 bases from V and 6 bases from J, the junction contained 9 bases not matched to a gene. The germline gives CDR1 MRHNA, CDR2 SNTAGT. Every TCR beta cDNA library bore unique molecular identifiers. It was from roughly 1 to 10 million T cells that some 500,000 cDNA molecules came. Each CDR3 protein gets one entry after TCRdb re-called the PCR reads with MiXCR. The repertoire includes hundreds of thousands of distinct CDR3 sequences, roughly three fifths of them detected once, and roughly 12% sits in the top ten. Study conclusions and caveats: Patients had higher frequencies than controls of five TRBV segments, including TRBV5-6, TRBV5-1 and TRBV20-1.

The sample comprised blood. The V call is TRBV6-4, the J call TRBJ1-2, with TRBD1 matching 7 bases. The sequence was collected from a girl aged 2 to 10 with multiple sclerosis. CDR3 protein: CASSPTGERDGYTF. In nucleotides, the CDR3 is TGTGCCAGCAGTCCAACAGGGGAGAGGGATGGCTACACCTTC.